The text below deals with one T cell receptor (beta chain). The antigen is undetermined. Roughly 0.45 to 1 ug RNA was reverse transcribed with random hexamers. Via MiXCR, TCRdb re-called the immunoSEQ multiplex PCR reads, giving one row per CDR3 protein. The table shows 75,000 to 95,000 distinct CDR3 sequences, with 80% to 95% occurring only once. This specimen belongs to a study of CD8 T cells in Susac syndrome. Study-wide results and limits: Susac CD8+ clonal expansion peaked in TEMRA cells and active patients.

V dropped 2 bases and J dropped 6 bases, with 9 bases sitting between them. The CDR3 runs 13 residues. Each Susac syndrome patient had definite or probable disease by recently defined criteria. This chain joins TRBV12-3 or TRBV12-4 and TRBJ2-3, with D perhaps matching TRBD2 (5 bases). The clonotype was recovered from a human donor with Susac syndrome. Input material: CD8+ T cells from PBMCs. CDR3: CASSLPPGDTQYF. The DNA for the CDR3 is TGTGCCAGCAGTTTACCCCCGGGGGATACGCAGTATTTT.